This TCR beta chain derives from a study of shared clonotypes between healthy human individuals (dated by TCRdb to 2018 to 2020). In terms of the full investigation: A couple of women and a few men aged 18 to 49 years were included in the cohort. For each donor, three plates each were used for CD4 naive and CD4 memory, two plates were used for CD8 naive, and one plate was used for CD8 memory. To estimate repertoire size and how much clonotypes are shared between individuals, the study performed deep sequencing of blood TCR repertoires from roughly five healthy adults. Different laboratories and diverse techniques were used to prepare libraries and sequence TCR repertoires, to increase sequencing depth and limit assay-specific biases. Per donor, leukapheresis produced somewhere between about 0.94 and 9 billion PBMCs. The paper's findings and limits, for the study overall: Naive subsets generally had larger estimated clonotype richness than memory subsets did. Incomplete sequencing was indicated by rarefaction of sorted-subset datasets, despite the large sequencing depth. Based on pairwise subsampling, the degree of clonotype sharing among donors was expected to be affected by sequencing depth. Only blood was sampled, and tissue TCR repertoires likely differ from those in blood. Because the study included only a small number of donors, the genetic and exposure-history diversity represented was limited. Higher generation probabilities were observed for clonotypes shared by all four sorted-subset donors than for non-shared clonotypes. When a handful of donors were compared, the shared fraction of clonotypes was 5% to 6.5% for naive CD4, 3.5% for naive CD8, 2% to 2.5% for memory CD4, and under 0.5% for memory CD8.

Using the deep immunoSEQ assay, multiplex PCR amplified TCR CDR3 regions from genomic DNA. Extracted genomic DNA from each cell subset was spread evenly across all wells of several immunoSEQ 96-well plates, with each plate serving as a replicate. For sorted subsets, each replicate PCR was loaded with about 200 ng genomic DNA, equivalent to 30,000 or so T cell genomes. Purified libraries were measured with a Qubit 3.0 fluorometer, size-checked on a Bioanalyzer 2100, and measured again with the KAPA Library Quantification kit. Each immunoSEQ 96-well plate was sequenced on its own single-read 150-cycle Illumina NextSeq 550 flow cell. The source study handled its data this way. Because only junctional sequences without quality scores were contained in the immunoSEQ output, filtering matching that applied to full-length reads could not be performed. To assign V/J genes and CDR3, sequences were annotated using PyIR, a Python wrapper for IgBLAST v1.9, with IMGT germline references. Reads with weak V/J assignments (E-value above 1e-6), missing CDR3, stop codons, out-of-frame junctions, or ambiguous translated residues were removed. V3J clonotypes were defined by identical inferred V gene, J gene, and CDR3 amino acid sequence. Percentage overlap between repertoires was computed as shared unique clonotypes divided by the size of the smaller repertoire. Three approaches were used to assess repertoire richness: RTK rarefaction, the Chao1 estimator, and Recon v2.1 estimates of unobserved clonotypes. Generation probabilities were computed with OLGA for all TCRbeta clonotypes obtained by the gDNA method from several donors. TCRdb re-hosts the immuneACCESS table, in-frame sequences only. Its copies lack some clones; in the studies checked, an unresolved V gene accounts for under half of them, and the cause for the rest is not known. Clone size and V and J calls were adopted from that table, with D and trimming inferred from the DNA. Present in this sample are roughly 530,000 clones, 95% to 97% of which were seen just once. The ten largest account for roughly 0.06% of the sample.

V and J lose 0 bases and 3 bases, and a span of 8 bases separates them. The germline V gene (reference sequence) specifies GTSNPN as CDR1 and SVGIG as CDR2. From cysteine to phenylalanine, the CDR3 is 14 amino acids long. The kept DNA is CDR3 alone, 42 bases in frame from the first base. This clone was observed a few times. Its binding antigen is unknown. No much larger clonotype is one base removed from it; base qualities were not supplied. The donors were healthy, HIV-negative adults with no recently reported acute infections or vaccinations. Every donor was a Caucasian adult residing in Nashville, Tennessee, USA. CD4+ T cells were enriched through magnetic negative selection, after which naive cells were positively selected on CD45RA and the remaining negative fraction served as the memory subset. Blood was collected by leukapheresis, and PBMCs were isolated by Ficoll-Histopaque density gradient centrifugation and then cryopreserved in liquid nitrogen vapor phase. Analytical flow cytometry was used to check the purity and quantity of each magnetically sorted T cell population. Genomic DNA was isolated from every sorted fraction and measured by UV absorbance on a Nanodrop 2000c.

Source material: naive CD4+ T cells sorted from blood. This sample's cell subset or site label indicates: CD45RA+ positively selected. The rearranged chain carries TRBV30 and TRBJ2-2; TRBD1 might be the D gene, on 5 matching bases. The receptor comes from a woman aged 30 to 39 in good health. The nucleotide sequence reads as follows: TGTGCCTGGAGTGTAGGGGCTTACACCGGGGAGCTGTTTTTT. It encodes CAWSVGAYTGELFF. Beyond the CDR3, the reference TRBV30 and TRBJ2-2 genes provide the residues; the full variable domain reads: SQTIHQWPATLVQPVGSPLSLECTVEGTSNPNLYWYRQAAGRGLQLLFYSVGIGQISSEVPQNLSASRPQDRQFILSSKKLLLSDSGFYLCAWSVGAYTGELFFGEGSRLTVL.